Reported below is one T cell receptor beta chain. Its target is unknown. The entry originates in a study of beta chain features in type 1 diabetes. Study conclusions and caveats: When VDJ junctions were examined, type 1 diabetes patients showed fewer insertions and more deletions. Type 1 diabetes patients had moderately but significantly shorter TCRB CDR3s in all four CD4+ subsets.

Each of the CD4+ naive, central memory, regulatory and stem cell-like memory populations was sorted via CD45RO/CCR7/CD25/CD127/CD95/CD27. Reverse transcription of all isolated RNA meant that expressed TCRB transcripts were sequenced. Assay: immunoSEQ multiplex PCR; the TCRdb copy retains only in-frame clones and omits some. The repertoire holds tens of thousands of clones, with 49% as singletons. CDR1 KGHSH and CDR2 LQKENI come from the germline V gene. The CDR3 totals 14 residues. Trimming cost V 6 bases and J 6 bases; bases outside gene matches: 7. This chain connects TRBV18 to TRBJ1-1; 10 bases match TRBD1. Specimen: stem cell memory CD4+ T cells from blood. This receptor was taken from a man aged 30-40 years with type 1 diabetes. Here the CDR3 DNA reads TGTGCCAGCTCCCCCAACGACAGGGGGCCTGAAGCTTTCTTT. Protein: CASSPNDRGPEAFF.